The source of this T cell receptor beta chain is a study of cytomegalovirus exposure and HLA in healthy donors. Regarding this clone: No antigen is known for it.

Study-wide findings and caveats: Rare sequences made up most TCRs, while some public TCRs were found in many donors. A later examination showed that TCR association rates differed by HLA locus, with DRB1 most and HLA-C fewest. It was 164 TCR beta chains that were listed as cytomegalovirus-associated.

This PCR relied on a set of 60 Vbeta primers and 13 Jbeta primers. Sequencing was performed with immunoSEQ multiplex PCR; in TCRdb, only in-frame clones are kept and a portion is missing. The sample has some 130,000 clones, 73% seen once. Looked up from germline, CDR1 is MNHEY and CDR2 is SMNVEV (reference sequence). V gave up 1 base and J gave up 2 bases, with 9 bases separating them. The CDR3 spans 14 residues. Sequenced material: PBMCs. The receptor was isolated from a middle-aged woman in good health and CMV-seronegative. The J gene is TRBJ2-7, the V gene TRBV27; D is possibly TRBD2 (5 bases). Here the CDR3 DNA reads TGTGCCAGCAGTTTATTGGTCGGGGCCTACGAGCAGTACTTC. It encodes CASSLLVGAYEQYF.